This TCR beta chain was documented in a study of T cells in women clearing cervical HPV infection. As for this clone: The CDR3 end falls 3 residues outside the read, so it is completed with the germline J gene.

Germline values: CDR1 GTSNPN, CDR2 SVGIG (reference sequence). The CDR3 totals 14 residues. All participants had a single incident cervical HPV16 infection, and prevalent HPV16 infections were excluded. Profiled with immunoSEQ multiplex PCR; TCRdb holds only in-frame clones, not every one. The ten most abundant clones cover approximately 10% of a sample with around 18,000 clones. The receptor's source is a woman between 18 and 70 years old with a cervical HPV16 infection that either progressed to CIN3+ or cleared (not recorded which). V is TRBV30 and J is TRBJ2-2; the match to TRBD2 covers 7 bases. Sequenced sample: blood buffy coat. The DNA read from the CDR3 is TGTGCCTGGAGTACGGGGGGAGCAAATGAAAAG. It yields the protein CAWSTGGANEK. The entire CDR3 reads CAWSTGGANEKLFF. Supplemented by reference TRBV30 and TRBJ2-2, the full variable domain reads SQTIHQWPATLVQPVGSPLSLECTVEGTSNPNLYWYRQAAGRGLQLLFYSVGIGQISSEVPQNLSASRPQDRQFILSSKKLLLSDSGFYLCAWSTGGANEKLFFGEGSRLTVL.